The 16 T cell receptor beta chains below all came from one sample that was sequenced in a study of T cell changes during pregnancy in multiple sclerosis. Sequencing used immunoSEQ multiplex PCR; TCRdb keeps in-frame clones, though not all of them. The sample comprises 65,000 to 90,000 clones, 85% to 95% of which are singletons, and approximately 2.8% rests with the top ten. Here the sequenced sample was peripheral blood, taken in the third trimester of pregnancy. These receptors all stem from a female donor in good health, enrolled as a control in a pregnancy study.

V and J are TRBV29-1 and TRBJ2-2; no clear D gene. Germline V CDR1 and CDR2: SQVTM, ANQGSEA. With 0 bases removed from V and 7 bases from J, the gap between germline ends came to 6 bases. The CDR3 is made up of 12 amino acids. The CDR3 loop reads CSVEDPGGELFF. The CDR3, as DNA: TGCAGCGTTGAAGATCCCGGCGGGGAGCTGTTTTTT.

The chain combines TRBV28 with TRBJ2-2; 7 positions match TRBD2. The CDR3 contains 15 residues. Trimming took 5 bases from V and 2 from J; bases not matched to a gene: 5. In germline, CDR1 is MDHEN, CDR2 SYDVKM. The CDR3 DNA follows: TGTGCCAGCAGTCCCCGGGACTACAACACCGGGGAGCTGTTTTTT. Protein sequence: CASSPRDYNTGELFF.

The chain is built from TRBV2 and TRBJ1-2; TRBD1 is a possible D gene (6 bases). Germline assignment: CDR1 SNHLY and CDR2 FYNNEI. V was trimmed by 6 bases and J by 2 bases, leaving 7 bases between them. The CDR3 extends over 12 amino acids. The CDR3 nucleotides read TGTGCCAGCAGGGACAGAAACTATGGCTACACCTTC. The encoded protein is CASRDRNYGYTF.

The V call is TRBV5-1, the J call TRBJ1-6, with 11 bases that match TRBD1. Germline assignment: CDR1 SGHRS and CDR2 YFSETQ. The CDR3 has 14 residues. After removal of 4 bases from V and 10 bases from J, the junction contained 4 bases not matched to a gene. In DNA, the CDR3 is TGCGCCAGCAGCCGGGACAGGGGGGGATCACCCCTCCACTTT. It translates to CASSRDRGGSPLHF.

The chain employs TRBV27 and TRBJ2-1; tentatively, D is TRBD1 (5 bases). CDR3 length equals 13 residues. Trimming cost V 5 bases and J 4 bases, with 9 bases left between them. Germline loops: CDR1 MNHEY, CDR2 SMNVEV (reference sequence). CDR3 amino acids: CASSPTVYNEQFF. The CDR3 region has the DNA TGTGCCAGCAGTCCGACAGTATACAATGAGCAGTTCTTC.

The chain uses TRBV4-3 and TRBJ2-2; the match to TRBD1 covers 9 bases. Trimming took 0 bases from V and 4 from J; bases not matched to a gene: 3. The CDR3 length is 16 residues. The germline V gene has CDR1 LGHNA and CDR2 YSLEER. The CDR3: CASSQEGTGFTGELFF. CDR3 DNA sequence: TGCGCCAGCAGCCAAGAGGGGACAGGGTTCACCGGGGAGCTGTTTTTT.

The chain has TRBV4-3 and TRBJ1-6; 8 nucleotides agree with TRBD1. Trimming at V came to 4 bases and at J to 14 bases, leaving 16 bases not matched to a gene. Germline V gene data show CDR1 as LGHNA and CDR2 as YSLEER. The CDR3 totals 16 residues. The CDR3 sequence: CASSPVGQGGIEALHF. The CDR3 nucleotides are TGCGCCAGCAGCCCTGTCGGACAGGGTGGCATTGAGGCCCTCCACTTT.

The J gene is TRBJ1-2, the V gene TRBV6-5; 8 bases match TRBD1. Germline loops: CDR1 MNHEY, CDR2 SVGAGI. V gave up 5 bases and J gave up 8 bases; unmatched junction bases: 7. This CDR3 is built from 13 residues. DNA of the CDR3: TGTGCCAGCAGTAACACAGGGGGGAGAGGCTACACCTTC. This codes for CASSNTGGRGYTF.

The chain couples TRBV29-1 to TRBJ2-2; TRBD1 matches 11 bases. Germline V gene lookup returns CDR1 SQVTM and CDR2 ANQGSEA. The CDR3 sequence is 14 residues long. After removal of 4 bases from V and 4 bases from J, the junction contained 2 bases not matched to a gene. The chain's CDR3 is CSVVGTGGTGELFF. The CDR3 DNA reads as TGCAGCGTTGTGGGGACAGGGGGCACCGGGGAGCTGTTTTTT.

This chain joins TRBV27 and TRBJ1-1, with 7 bases fitting TRBD1. The CDR3 spans 12 residues. J gave up 7 bases and V 8 bases, and 7 bases lay outside the gene matches. Germline CDR1 is MNHEY and CDR2 is SMNVEV (reference sequence). The DNA of the CDR3 is TGTGCCAGCGGGAACAGGGGAGGTGAAGCTTTCTTT. Translating gives CASGNRGGEAFF.

This clone was seen just once. V gene TRBV7-8 combines with J gene TRBJ2-1; 9 bases line up with TRBD2. There are 15 residues in the CDR3. CDR1 and CDR2 (germline): SGHVS, FQNEAQ. V lost 3 bases to trimming and J lost 4 bases; unmatched junction nucleotides: 4. CDR3 sequence reads: CASSFGLAGYNEQFF. CDR3 bases: TGTGCCAGCAGCTTCGGCCTAGCGGGGTACAATGAGCAGTTCTTC.

This chain joins TRBV27 and TRBJ2-7, with 8 bases that match TRBD1. Germline CDR1 is MNHEY and CDR2 is SMNVEV (reference sequence). There are 16 residues in the CDR3. Germline trimming cut 0 bases from V and 2 bases from J; bases unmatched to any gene: 6. In DNA form, the CDR3 reads TGTGCCAGCAGTTTATCACCCGACAGGGGAGCCTACGAGCAGTACTTC. As protein: CASSLSPDRGAYEQYF.

The rearrangement uses TRBV4-3 and TRBJ1-2, with D perhaps matching TRBD1 (6 bases). V lost 1 base, J lost 6 bases, and 18 bases lay in between. Germline-derived CDR1 and CDR2 are LGHNA and YSLEER. This CDR3 is 16 amino acids long. The CDR3 reads CASSQASGTPGDGYTF. In DNA form, the CDR3 reads TGCGCCAGCAGCCAAGCATCCGGGACCCCAGGGGATGGCTACACCTTC.

The chain joins TRBV5-5 to TRBJ2-7; D possibly corresponds to TRBD1 (6 bases). Germline CDR1 is SGHKS and CDR2 is YYEKEE (reference sequence). Trimming removed 4 bases at V and 3 bases at J, with 14 bases between. CDR3 length: 14 amino acids. CDR3 DNA sequence: TGTGCCAGCAGCACGTGGACAGCCGACTACGAGCAGTACTTC. Translating it yields CASSTWTADYEQYF.

This rearrangement joins TRBV29-1 to TRBJ2-1; the match to TRBD2 covers 11 bases. V shed 6 bases and J 10 bases; nucleotides not matched to a gene: 8. Germline CDR1 reads SQVTM; CDR2 reads ANQGSEA. The CDR3 runs to 13 residues. For the CDR3, the DNA is TGCAGCGTGACACTAGCGGGGGCAAGGGAGCAGTTCTTC. Translating it yields CSVTLAGAREQFF.

This clone was observed a few times. This rearrangement joins TRBV28 to TRBJ1-3, with D maybe TRBD1 (6 bases). V shed 4 bases and J shed 1 base, with 14 bases lying between them. Germline CDR1 is MDHEN and CDR2 is SYDVKM. This CDR3 spans 16 amino acids. This CDR3 reads CASSSGQLVSGNTIYF. The CDR3, as DNA: TGTGCCAGCAGTTCCGGACAGCTGGTATCTGGAAACACCATATATTTT.